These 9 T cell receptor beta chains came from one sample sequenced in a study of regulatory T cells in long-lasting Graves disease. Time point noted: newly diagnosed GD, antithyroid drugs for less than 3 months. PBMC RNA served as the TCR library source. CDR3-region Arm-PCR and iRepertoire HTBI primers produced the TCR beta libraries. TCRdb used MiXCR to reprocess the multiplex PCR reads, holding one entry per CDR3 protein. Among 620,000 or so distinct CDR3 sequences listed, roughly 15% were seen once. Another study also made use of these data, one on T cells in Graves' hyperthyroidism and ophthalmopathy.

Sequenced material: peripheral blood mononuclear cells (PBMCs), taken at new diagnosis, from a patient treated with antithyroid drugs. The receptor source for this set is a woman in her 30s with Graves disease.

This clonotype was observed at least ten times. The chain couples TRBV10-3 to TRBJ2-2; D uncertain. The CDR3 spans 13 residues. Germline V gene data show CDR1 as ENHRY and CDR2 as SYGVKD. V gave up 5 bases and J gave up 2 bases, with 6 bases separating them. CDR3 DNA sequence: TGTGCCATCAGTTCTTCTAACACCGGGGAGCTGTTTTTT. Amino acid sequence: CAISSSNTGELFF.

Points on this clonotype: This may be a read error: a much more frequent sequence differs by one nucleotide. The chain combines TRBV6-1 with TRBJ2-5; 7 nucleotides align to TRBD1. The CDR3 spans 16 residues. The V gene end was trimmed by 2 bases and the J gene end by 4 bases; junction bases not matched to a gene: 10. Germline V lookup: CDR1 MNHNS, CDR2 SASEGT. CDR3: CASSETGQPGRETQYF. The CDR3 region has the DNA TGTGCCAGCAGTGAAACGGGACAGCCCGGGCGAGAGACCCAGTACTTC.

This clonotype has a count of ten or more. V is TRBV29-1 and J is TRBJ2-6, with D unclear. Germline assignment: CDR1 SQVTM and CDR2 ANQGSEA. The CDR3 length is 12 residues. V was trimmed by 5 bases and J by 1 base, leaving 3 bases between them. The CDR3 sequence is CSVLSGANVLTF. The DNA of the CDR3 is TGCAGCGTTTTGTCTGGGGCCAACGTCCTGACTTTC.

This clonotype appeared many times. The DNA of the CDR3 is TGTGCCAGCAGTGGACTGGCGGGAGCACAAGAGACCCAGTACTTC. It codes for CASSGLAGAQETQYF. This chain joins TRBV6-1 and TRBJ2-5; 7 positions agree with TRBD2. The V gene end was trimmed by 4 bases and the J gene end by 2 bases; junction bases not matched to a gene: 7. This CDR3 has 15 amino acids. Germline V gene lookup returns CDR1 MNHNS and CDR2 SASEGT.

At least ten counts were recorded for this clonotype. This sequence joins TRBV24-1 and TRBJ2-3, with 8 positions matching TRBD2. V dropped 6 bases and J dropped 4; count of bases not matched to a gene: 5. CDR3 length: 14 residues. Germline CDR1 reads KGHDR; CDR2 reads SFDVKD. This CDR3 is CATSKREGADTQYF. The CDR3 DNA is TGTGCCACCAGTAAACGGGAGGGGGCAGATACGCAGTATTTT.

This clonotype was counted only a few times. CDR3 DNA sequence: TGTGCCAGCAGCCAAGATGCCGGTAAAGGGACCCAGTACTTC. This codes for CASSQDAGKGTQYF. The chain employs TRBV3-1 and TRBJ2-5; no clear D gene. V was pared by 0 bases and J by 7 bases, with 12 bases between. CDR3 length: 14 amino acids. The germline V gene encodes CDR1 LGHDT and CDR2 YNNKEL (reference sequence).

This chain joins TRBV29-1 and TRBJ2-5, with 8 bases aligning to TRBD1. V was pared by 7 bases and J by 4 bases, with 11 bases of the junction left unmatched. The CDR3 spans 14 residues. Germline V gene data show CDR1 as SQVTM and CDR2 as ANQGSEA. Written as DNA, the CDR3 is TGCAGCGCCCGACCTGGACAGGGAGCAGAGACCCAGTACTTC. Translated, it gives CSARPGQGAETQYF.

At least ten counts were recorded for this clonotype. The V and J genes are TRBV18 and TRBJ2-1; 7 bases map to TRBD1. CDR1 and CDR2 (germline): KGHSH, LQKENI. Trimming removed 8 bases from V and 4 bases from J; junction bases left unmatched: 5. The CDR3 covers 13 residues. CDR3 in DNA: TGTGCCAGCAGCCCGGGACAGTACAATGAGCAGTTCTTC. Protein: CASSPGQYNEQFF.

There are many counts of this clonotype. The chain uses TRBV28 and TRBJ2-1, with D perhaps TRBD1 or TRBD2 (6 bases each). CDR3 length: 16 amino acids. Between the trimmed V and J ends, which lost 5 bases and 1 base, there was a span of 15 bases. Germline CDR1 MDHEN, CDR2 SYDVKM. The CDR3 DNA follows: TGTGCCAGCAGTCCGTTAGGGGGGAGGTCCTACAATGAGCAGTTCTTC. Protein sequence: CASSPLGGRSYNEQFF.